The next 22 T cell receptor beta chains were all read from a single sample in a study of technical replicates of blood from several donors. The repertoire was sequenced with immunoSEQ multiplex PCR; TCRdb's copy has only in-frame clones and lacks some. In the table there are about 59,000 clones, 97% of which are singletons. Sequencing was done on a sample of T cells isolated from PBMCs. All receptors come from a human donor in good health.

The chain links TRBV19 to TRBJ2-6; weak D call: TRBD2 (5 bases). CDR1 and CDR2 from the germline V gene are LNHDA and SQIVND (reference sequence). This CDR3 region has 16 residues. Trimming shortened V by 3 bases and J by 4 bases, and 13 bases separated the two germline ends. In nucleotides, the CDR3 is TGTGCCAGTAGTATGGGGAGTCTTCTAGGGGCCAACGTCCTGACTTTC. It specifies CASSMGSLLGANVLTF. Full variable domain (missing parts from reference TRBV19 and TRBJ2-6): DGGITQSPKYLFRKEGQNVTLSCEQNLNHDAMYWYRQDPGQGLRLIYYSQIVNDFQKGDIAEGYSVSREKKESFPLTVTSAQKNPTAFYLCASSMGSLLGANVLTFGAGSRLTVL.

This chain links TRBV10-3 with TRBJ1-5; D ambiguous. Per the germline V gene, CDR1 is ENHRY and CDR2 is SYGVKD. The CDR3 has 12 residues. Trimming shortened V by 3 bases and J by 4 bases, and 4 bases separated the two germline ends. CDR3 coding DNA: TGTGCCATCAGTGACCCGAATCAGCCCCAGCATTTT. This sequence encodes CAISDPNQPQHF.

V usage is TRBV5-4 and J usage is TRBJ2-5; perhaps TRBD2 as D (6 bases). The CDR3 is 13 residues long. CDR1 is SGHNT, CDR2 YYREEE, per germline (reference sequence). Between the trimmed V and J ends, which lost 4 bases and 5 bases, there was a span of 12 bases. CDR3 amino acids: CASSPGGSETQYF. The DNA of the CDR3 is TGTGCCAGCAGCCCCGGGGGTAGCGAGACCCAGTACTTC.

The genes are TRBV6-1 and TRBJ2-7; no clear D. The germline V and J ends were trimmed by 3 bases and 2 bases, with 11 bases remaining between them. The CDR3 is 14 residues long. Per the germline V gene, CDR1 is MNHNS and CDR2 is SASEGT. CDR3 region: CASSDPGHTYEQYF. CDR3 DNA: TGTGCCAGCAGTGATCCGGGTCATACCTACGAGCAGTACTTC.

Only one count was recorded for this clone. The chain combines TRBV28 with TRBJ2-7; D not resolved. The germline V gene encodes CDR1 MDHEN and CDR2 SYDVKM. The CDR3 spans 14 residues. The CDR3: CASSLTREFHPALV. The DNA of the CDR3 is TGTGCCAGCAGCCTGACGCGTGAGTTTCACCCGGCTCTAGTA.

The CDR3 protein is CATEDRAEQPQHF. DNA for the CDR3: TGTGCCACCGAGGACAGGGCGGAACAGCCCCAGCATTTT. The chain couples TRBV19 to TRBJ1-5, with TRBD1 identical over 8 bases. J lost 7 bases, V lost 10 bases, and 9 bases had no gene match. Germline V gene data show CDR1 as LNHDA and CDR2 as SQIVND (reference sequence). There are 13 residues in the CDR3.

The rearrangement uses TRBV5-5 and TRBJ2-7, with D perhaps matching TRBD2 (5 bases). Germline V CDR1 and CDR2: SGHKS, YYEKEE (reference sequence). This CDR3 region has 13 residues. V lost 4 bases and J 2 bases, leaving 10 bases between the germline ends. The CDR3 loop is CASSGSTTYEQYF. CDR3 in DNA: TGTGCCAGCAGCGGGTCGACTACCTACGAGCAGTACTTC. Full variable domain (missing parts from reference TRBV5-5 and TRBJ2-7): DAGVTQSPTHLIKTRGQQVTLRCSPISGHKSVSWYQQVLGQGPQFIFQYYEKEERGRGNFPDRFSARQFPNYSSELNVNALLLGDSALYLCASSGSTTYEQYFGPGTRLTVT.

Points on this clone: Relative to the germline gene, one junction end is altered; a read error may explain this. The chain has TRBV5-6 and TRBJ2-3; D is perhaps TRBD2 (5 bases). This CDR3 comprises 13 residues. Germline loops: CDR1 SGHDT, CDR2 YYEEEE. In DNA, the CDR3 is TGTGTCAGCAGCTTGGGGAGAACAGATACGCAGTATTTT. It specifies CVSSLGRTDTQYF.

The V gene is TRBV9, the J gene TRBJ1-1, with TRBD1 matching over 8 bases. Germline loops: CDR1 SGDLS, CDR2 YYNGEE. J was trimmed by 5 bases and V by 3 bases; bases with no gene match: 6. This CDR3 has 14 amino acids. This chain's CDR3 is CASSDGTGLTEAFF. As DNA, the CDR3 is TGTGCCAGCAGCGACGGGACAGGCCTAACTGAAGCTTTCTTT.

This rearrangement joins TRBV5-1 to TRBJ1-3; possible D gene TRBD1, 5 bases. Trimming removed 7 bases at V and 6 bases at J, with 17 bases between. CDR3 length equals 14 residues. Germline-derived CDR1 and CDR2 are SGHRS and YFSETQ. Here the CDR3 DNA reads TGCGCCAGCGGGAGGGGAGCGGAGTCAAACACCATATATTTT. Protein product: CASGRGAESNTIYF.

The chain carries TRBV5-4 and TRBJ2-7, with a possible D match to TRBD1 (6 bases). This CDR3 has 11 residues. The V gene lost 7 bases and the J gene lost 3 bases, with 8 bases spanning the gap. In germline, CDR1 is SGHNT, CDR2 YYREEE (reference sequence). The CDR3 region is CASSQGYEQYF. For the CDR3, the DNA is TGTGCCAGCTCACAGGGCTACGAGCAGTACTTC.

The chain carries TRBV28 and TRBJ1-1; D unresolved. CDR1 and CDR2 (germline): MDHEN, SYDVKM. The ends were cut back, 7 bases at V and 4 bases at J, with 7 bases in the middle. This CDR3 comprises 11 residues. For the CDR3, the DNA is TGTGCCAGCAATCGCGTCACTGAAGCTTTCTTT. Amino acid sequence: CASNRVTEAFF.

The CDR3 nucleotides are TGTGCCAGCAGCTTTAGTACAGGGGATGAGCAGTTCTTC. It is translated as CASSFSTGDEQFF. V gene TRBV7-9 combines with J gene TRBJ2-1, with 7 nucleotides matching TRBD1. The germline gives CDR1 SEHNR, CDR2 FQNEAQ (reference sequence). V trimming: 3 bases; J trimming: 8 bases; junction bases outside the gene matches: 4. This CDR3 region has 13 residues.

V usage is TRBV27 and J usage is TRBJ2-7; 7 nucleotides align to TRBD1. The CDR3 extends over 14 amino acids. Germline CDR1 MNHEY, CDR2 SMNVEV (reference sequence). Trimming removed 4 bases from V and 3 bases from J; junction bases left unmatched: 6. CDR3 loop: CASSSNRDSYEQYF. The CDR3 DNA is TGTGCCAGCAGTTCCAACCGGGACAGCTACGAGCAGTACTTC.

The chain links TRBV4-1 to TRBJ2-7; the D gene is possibly TRBD2 (5 bases). Germline CDR1 reads MGHRA; CDR2 reads YSYEKL. This CDR3 contains 14 residues. Trimming pared 1 base from V and 7 bases from J, leaving 14 bases between. CDR3 coding DNA: TGCGCCAGCAGCCAAGTCCGGGAAGAGTGGGAGCAGTACTTC. Translation gives CASSQVREEWEQYF.

V usage is TRBV9 and J usage is TRBJ2-2, with D possibly being TRBD1 (5 bases). Germline CDR1 reads SGDLS; CDR2 reads YYNGEE. This CDR3 is built from 18 residues. Deletions cut 3 bases from V and 2 bases from J, with 20 bases between. CDR3 region: CASSARPPGRGNTGELFF. DNA of the CDR3: TGTGCCAGCAGCGCAAGGCCACCAGGGCGCGGAAACACCGGGGAGCTGTTTTTT. Full variable domain (rest looked up from reference TRBV9 and TRBJ2-2): DSGVTQTPKHLITATGQRVTLRCSPRSGDLSVYWYQQSLDQGLQFLIQYYNGEERAKGNILERFSAQQFPDLHSELNLSSLELGDSALYFCASSARPPGRGNTGELFFGEGSRLTVL.

This sequence joins TRBV6-5 and TRBJ2-3, with 7 positions matching TRBD2. Germline-derived CDR1 and CDR2 are MNHEY and SVGAGI. This CDR3 comprises 14 residues. V lost 5 bases and J lost 4; bases outside the gene matches: 6. Here the CDR3 DNA reads TGTGCCAGCAGTCTGGGCGGGGGAGCAGATACGCAGTATTTT. Residues: CASSLGGGADTQYF.

J is TRBJ2-1 and V is TRBV5-1; TRBD1 is a possible D gene (6 bases). Germline V lookup: CDR1 SGHRS, CDR2 YFSETQ. The CDR3 runs 11 residues. Trimming removed 4 bases from V and 10 bases from J, with 9 bases in between. CDR3 DNA sequence: TGCGCCAGCAGCCAAGGGACAGAGCAGTTCTTC. Encoded protein: CASSQGTEQFF.

The V gene is TRBV28, the J gene TRBJ2-4; possible D gene TRBD1, 6 bases. The length of the CDR3 is 15 residues. The germline V and J ends were trimmed by 5 bases and 7 bases, with 18 bases remaining between them. Germline loops: CDR1 MDHEN, CDR2 SYDVKM. CDR3 loop: CASSPPTGLFNIQYF. The CDR3 DNA reads TGTGCCAGCAGTCCCCCCACAGGGCTGTTCAACATTCAGTACTTC.

In DNA, the CDR3 is TGCGCCAGCATTTTATCCCTAGCGGGCCTCACAGATACGCAGTATTTT. Protein sequence: CASILSLAGLTDTQYF. This rearrangement joins TRBV5-1 to TRBJ2-3, with 8 bases identical to TRBD2. Germline V gene lookup returns CDR1 SGHRS and CDR2 YFSETQ. V shed 6 bases, J shed 2 bases, and the junction held 11 bases outside the gene matches. This CDR3 is built from 16 residues.

The rearrangement uses TRBV29-1 and TRBJ1-2; D uncertain. This CDR3 region has 14 residues. Trimming left V 4 bases short and J 8 bases short, with 20 bases between. Germline loops: CDR1 SQVTM, CDR2 ANQGSEA. CDR3 sequence: CSVGEWPDSGGYTF. In DNA, the CDR3 is TGCAGCGTTGGGGAGTGGCCTGATAGTGGAGGCTACACCTTC.

The chain combines TRBV6-1 with TRBJ2-5, with 9 bases identical to TRBD1. Germline CDR1 and CDR2: MNHNS and SASEGT. The CDR3 loop spans 16 amino acids. Trimming removed 3 bases from V and 5 bases from J; junction bases left unmatched: 10. As DNA, the CDR3 is TGTGCCAGCAGTGAGGCGGGGACAGGGAGAGGGGAGACCCAGTACTTC. Translation: CASSEAGTGRGETQYF.